The next 13 T cell receptor beta chains were all read from a single sample in a study of regulatory T cells in long-lasting Graves disease (TCRdb year 2021). Libraries were built with multiplex PCR. TCRdb lists the instrument as Illumina HiSeq 4000. To build TCR beta libraries, CDR3 regions were amplified by Arm-PCR using iRepertoire HTBI primers. TCRdb trimmed public reads at Q25 via fastp, called clones via MiXCR and kept in-frame beta chains. Records with the same CDR3 protein are collapsed into one entry carrying the most frequent genes and DNA. Within this sample are some 560,000 distinct CDR3 sequences, with more than 15% of them counted one time only. 20% to 30% of the sample goes to the ten largest clones. What the time point label conveys for this sample: newly diagnosed GD, antithyroid drugs for less than 3 months. RNA was extracted from PBMCs in TRIzol for both TCR sequencing and RNA sequencing.

The data also belong to a second study, concerning T cells in Graves' hyperthyroidism and ophthalmopathy.

Sequences were derived from peripheral blood mononuclear cells (PBMCs), sampled at new diagnosis, from a patient treated with antithyroid drugs. The receptor source for this set is a woman aged 35-60 years with Graves disease. Donor details come from another sample of the same person, matched by shared clones.

This clonotype was detected many times. This sequence joins TRBV5-4 and TRBJ2-1, with TRBD1 identical over 9 bases. From germline, CDR1 is SGHNT and CDR2 YYREEE (reference sequence). The CDR3 covers 12 residues. Trimming at V came to 4 bases and at J to 10 bases, leaving 3 bases not matched to a gene. CDR3: CASSRGQGEQFF. CDR3 nucleotide sequence: TGTGCCAGCAGCCGGGGACAGGGCGAGCAGTTCTTC.

In its sample, this clonotype was seen many times. The chain has TRBV12-3 or TRBV12-4 and TRBJ2-1; no definite D call. This CDR3 spans 16 amino acids. V gave up 5 bases and J gave up 2 bases, with 16 bases separating them. Written as DNA, the CDR3 is TGTGCCAGCAGTCCCCCTGCCCTACTAACCTACAATGAGCAGTTCTTC. This gives the protein CASSPPALLTYNEQFF.

A few counts support this clonotype. The V gene is TRBV20-1, the J gene TRBJ2-3; no firm D call. CDR1 is DFQATT, CDR2 SNEGSKA, per germline (reference sequence). This CDR3 is 18 amino acids long. V lost 1 base, J lost 0 bases, and 20 bases lay in between. CDR3 region: CSARAIQGQATSTDTQYF. For the CDR3, the DNA is TGCAGTGCTAGAGCTATCCAAGGGCAGGCCACTAGCACAGATACGCAGTATTTT.

The rearrangement uses TRBV6-1 and TRBJ2-1; 7 bases fit TRBD1. The J call may be wrong; the DNA end is better matched by TRBJ2-5. The length of the CDR3 is 16 residues. The germline V gene has CDR1 MNHNS and CDR2 SASEGT. CDR3 loop: CASSPGTDPSGETQYF. In DNA, the CDR3 is TGTGCCAGCAGTCCTGGGACAGATCCATCCGGGGAGACCCAGTACTTC.

Worth noting for this clonotype: One end of the junction varies from germline; a read error may be responsible. V is TRBV13 and J is TRBJ2-3; 8 bases align to TRBD1. Matching the DNA end better, TRBJ2-5 makes the J call doubtful. CDR1 and CDR2 from the germline V gene are PRHDT and FYEKMQ (reference sequence). The CDR3 runs 15 residues. Here the CDR3 DNA reads TGTGCCAGCAGCGTAGGGGGCCCCGGGACAGGGACCCAGTACTTC. It is translated as CASSVGGPGTGTQYF.

The chain combines TRBV15 with TRBJ1-3; no definite D call. Germline lookup yields CDR1 LNHNV and CDR2 YYDKDF (reference sequence). V lost 5 bases, J lost 0 bases, and 11 bases lay in between. This CDR3 has 15 amino acids. This CDR3 reads CATSYVQHSGNTIYF. In DNA form, the CDR3 reads TGTGCCACCAGCTACGTCCAGCACTCTGGAAACACCATATATTTT.

The V and J genes are TRBV19 and TRBJ1-1, with no clear D. CDR1 is LNHDA, CDR2 SQIVND, per germline (reference sequence). The CDR3 loop spans 13 amino acids. V dropped 2 bases and J dropped 8 bases, with 12 bases sitting between them. The CDR3 sequence: CASSILLEAEAFF. CDR3 bases: TGTGCCAGTAGTATACTCCTTGAGGCAGAAGCTTTCTTT.

This clonotype was counted many times. The CDR3 coding sequence is TGTGCCACCAGCCTCCTGCGCGGGGGGCGATCCTACGAGCAGTACTTC. Amino acids: CATSLLRGGRSYEQYF. The chain is built from TRBV15 and TRBJ2-7; 8 bases fit TRBD2. The CDR3 totals 16 residues. With 5 bases clipped from V and 1 base from J, the junction kept 10 bases outside the gene matches. Germline V lookup: CDR1 LNHNV, CDR2 YYDKDF (reference sequence).

The V gene is TRBV5-5, the J gene TRBJ2-1; D ambiguous. Per germline, CDR1 SGHKS and CDR2 YYEKEE (reference sequence). The ends were cut back, 0 bases at V and 8 bases at J, with 9 bases in the middle. The CDR3 length is 13 residues. CDR3 DNA sequence: TGTGCCAGCAGCTTGGGTACGGGCTATGAGCAGTTCTTC. The encoded protein is CASSLGTGYEQFF.

This clonotype was recorded at least ten times. The chain recombines TRBV3-1 with TRBJ1-6; the D is unclear. Looked up from germline, CDR1 is LGHDT and CDR2 is YNNKEL (reference sequence). Trimming shortened V by 3 bases and J by 9 bases, and 9 bases separated the two germline ends. The CDR3 loop spans 13 amino acids. The DNA for the CDR3 is TGTGCCAGCAGCCAGGGAAACGGTTCACCCCTCCACTTT. It codes for CASSQGNGSPLHF. The full variable domain, its missing parts supplied by reference TRBV3-1 and TRBJ1-6, is DTAVSQTPKYLVTQMGNDKSIKCEQNLGHDTMYWYKQDSKKFLKIMFSYNNKELIINETVPNRFSPKSPDKAHLNLHINSLELGDSAVYFCASSQGNGSPLHFGNGTRLTVT.

This clonotype has a count of ten or more. The chain couples TRBV20-1 to TRBJ2-7; D might be TRBD1 (6 bases). Germline V gives CDR1 DFQATT, CDR2 SNEGSKA (reference sequence). This CDR3 region has 16 residues. Trimming took 3 bases from V and 2 from J, leaving 20 bases between them. CDR3 nucleotides: TGCAGTGCTAGGGATGCCAGGGGCGAATCGACCTACGAGCAGTACTTC. Protein: CSARDARGESTYEQYF.

Of note for this clonotype: One end of the junction does not line up with germline, which may come from a read error. The J gene is TRBJ2-3, the V gene TRBV5-4; no firm D call. Germline V gene sequence: CDR1 SGHNT, CDR2 YYREEE (reference sequence). The CDR3 sequence is 13 residues long. DNA for the CDR3: TGTACCAGCAGCTTGTTTCTCACAGATACGCAGTATTTT. Translated, it gives CTSSLFLTDTQYF.

As to this clonotype: A read error may explain this, as a much larger clone is one base away. The conserved closing phenylalanine or tryptophan is absent in this CDR3, likely reflecting a read error. The chain combines TRBV27 with TRBJ1-1; tentative D call: TRBD1 (5 bases). This CDR3 has 14 residues. V lost 3 bases to trimming and J lost 3 bases, with 11 bases between them. Per germline, CDR1 MNHEY and CDR2 SMNVEV (reference sequence). Here the CDR3 DNA reads TGTGCCAGCAGTTTTGGGGCAGCATACACTGAAGCTTTCTCT. As protein: CASSFGAAYTEAFS.